What follows describes a single T cell receptor beta chain. The source of the sample is a study of response to subunit inactivated influenza vaccine. V was clipped by 3 bases and J by 4 bases, with 13 bases between them. Germline lookup yields CDR1 DFQATT and CDR2 SNEGSKA (reference sequence). The CDR3 sequence is 14 residues long. TCRdb re-analysed the RT-PCR reads in MiXCR, keeping a single row per CDR3 protein. The data show 750,000 to 850,000 distinct CDR3 sequences, with about 18% seen just once and roughly 10% held by the top ten. The rearrangement joins TRBV20-1 to TRBJ2-1, with D perhaps matching TRBD2 (6 bases). This material consisted of PBMCs from blood, taken 5 days after vaccination. The clonotype originates from a man aged 50 to 60 who received an inactivated influenza vaccine. CDR3 nucleotide sequence: TGCAGTGCTAGCCCCACGGGGGATTACAATGAGCAGTTCTTC. Translation: CSASPTGDYNEQFF.